This TCR beta chain was sequenced during a study of blood T cell repertoires in COVID-19. On the study more broadly: PBMCs, B-cell-depleted T cells, or T cells were the source of the cDNA or gDNA that made up the material.

The J segment lost 2 bases and the V segment lost 3 bases, leaving 13 bases of the junction unmatched. The CDR3 loop spans 18 amino acids. In germline, CDR1 is SGHVS, CDR2 FNYEAQ. This table comes from immunoSEQ multiplex PCR, and its TCRdb copy is limited to in-frame clones, with some not included. In the table there are tens of thousands of clones, 75% to 80% of which are singletons. The material sequenced was peripheral blood. The chain is built from TRBV7-6 and TRBJ2-7, with 10 bases fitting TRBD2. The clonotype comes from a man between 65 and 79 years old with COVID-19, enrolled during active disease. CDR3 sequence reads: CASSLRTSGTNFPYEQYF. The CDR3 region has the DNA TGTGCCAGCAGCTTGAGGACTAGCGGTACAAATTTCCCCTACGAGCAGTACTTC. The complete variable domain, with remaining parts taken from reference TRBV7-6 and TRBJ2-7, reads GAGVSQSPRYKVTKRGQDVALRCDPISGHVSLYWYRQALGQGPEFLTYFNYEAQQDKSGLPNDRFSAERPEGSISTLTIQRTEQRDSAMYRCASSLRTSGTNFPYEQYFGPGTRLTVT.